This T cell receptor (beta chain) came from a study of beta chain features in type 1 diabetes. Study conclusions and caveats: More deletions and fewer insertions at VDJ junctions were seen in type 1 diabetes patients. All four CD4+ subsets from Type 1 diabetes patients carried moderately but significantly shorter TCRB CDR3s. In the patient group, naive, central memory and Treg TCRB repertoires seemed more alike than in the healthy donor group.

Every bit of the isolated RNA underwent reverse transcription, so sequencing read expressed TCRB transcripts. Using immunoSEQ multiplex PCR, the repertoire was profiled, and TCRdb retains in-frame clones only, with some absent. Found here are 640,000 or so clones, around an eighth of them singletons; the top ten hold less than 0.025%. Donors contributed one heparinised blood draw apiece, averaging approximately 100 mL. Each of the CD4+ naive, central memory, regulatory and stem cell-like memory populations was sorted via CD45RO/CCR7/CD25/CD127/CD95/CD27. This clone has just a few counts. Its specificity is not known. This CDR3 region has 16 residues. Germline values: CDR1 SNHLY, CDR2 FYNNEI. V lost 1 base and J lost 0, with 10 bases in between.

The rearrangement uses TRBV2 and TRBJ1-5, with unresolved D. The sequencing sample was made of naive CD4+ T cells from blood. The TCR comes from a young man with type 1 diabetes. The CDR3 sequence: CASSEERSVSNQPQHF. CDR3 nucleotides: TGTGCCAGCAGTGAAGAGCGGTCGGTTAGCAATCAGCCCCAGCATTTT.